A single sample is the source of the 32 T cell receptor beta chains below, sequenced in a study of OX40 agonist ivuxolimab in advanced cancers. Repertoires were generated with immunoSEQ multiplex PCR, while TCRdb's copy carries only in-frame clones and drops some. The sample consists of tens of thousands of clones, about 90% of them appearing once. The sample in question was CD4+ or CD8+ T cells sorted from blood, obtained in a trial of the OX40 agonist ivuxolimab. These receptors all stem from an adult with an advanced solid tumor such as melanoma, head and neck, liver or kidney cancer.

The CDR3 DNA sequence: TGTGCCAGCAGCCCTCGCACAGATACGCAGTATTTT. Its translation is CASSPRTDTQYF. The chain couples TRBV13 to TRBJ2-3, with no clear D. The CDR3 consists of 12 residues. Trimming left V 5 bases short and J 1 base short, with 4 bases between. Germline values: CDR1 PRHDT, CDR2 FYEKMQ (reference sequence).

This rearrangement joins TRBV4-1 to TRBJ2-7, with D tentatively TRBD1 or TRBD2 (5 bases each). The CDR3 has 16 residues. From germline, CDR1 is MGHRA and CDR2 YSYEKL. Trimming shortened V by 1 base and J by 0 bases, and 13 bases separated the two germline ends. The CDR3 is CASSQGPGALSYEQYF. In DNA, the CDR3 is TGCGCCAGCAGCCAAGGTCCCGGGGCCCTCTCCTACGAGCAGTACTTC.

The chain is built from TRBV27 and TRBJ2-7, with 12 bases fitting TRBD2. The V gene's germline CDR1 is MNHEY and CDR2 SMNVEV (reference sequence). The CDR3 has 14 residues. Trimming cost V 4 bases and J 9 bases; bases outside gene matches: 7. CDR3 loop: CASSSWTSGVWQYF. CDR3 nucleotide sequence: TGTGCCAGCAGTTCGTGGACTAGCGGGGTGTGGCAGTACTTC.

The chain uses TRBV21-1 and TRBJ1-1; TRBD1, the D gene given by the table, was not confirmed from the DNA. TRBV21-1 represents a pseudogene. This CDR3 is built from 15 residues. CDR3 loop: CASSKVQEMNTEAFF. In DNA form, the CDR3 reads TGTGCCAGCAGCAAAGTACAGGAGATGAACACTGAAGCTTTCTTT.

The V gene is TRBV10-2, the J gene TRBJ2-1; D ambiguous. Germline CDR1 WSHSY, CDR2 SAAADI. The germline V and J ends were trimmed by 2 bases and 3 bases, with 5 bases remaining between them. The CDR3 is 13 residues long. For the CDR3, the DNA is TGCGCCAGCAGTGAGACTCACTACAATGAGCAGTTCTTC. Amino acids: CASSETHYNEQFF.

The chain has TRBV25-1 and TRBJ2-5; possibly TRBD2 for D (6 bases). The DNA matches TRBJ2-7 better at its end, which makes the J call doubtful. The CDR3 runs 13 residues. Per germline, CDR1 MGHDK and CDR2 SYGVNS. CDR3 in DNA: TGTGCCAGCGGAGTCGGGGACTCTTACGAGCAGTACTTC. Residues: CASGVGDSYEQYF.

Regarding this clone: The junction shows a germline mismatch at one end, possibly a read error. The chain joins TRBV7-7 to TRBJ2-7; weak D call: TRBD1 (5 bases). Germline V gives CDR1 SSHAT, CDR2 FNYEAQ (reference sequence). The CDR3 covers 13 residues. The CDR3 nucleotides are TGTGCTAGCAGCTTGACACAGCAGGGCGAGCAGTACTTC. It is translated as CASSLTQQGEQYF.

The gene calls are TRBV5-1 and TRBJ1-1; 7 bases align to TRBD1. CDR1 and CDR2 from the germline V gene are SGHRS and YFSETQ. Trimming cost V 4 bases and J 1 base; bases outside gene matches: 4. There are 14 residues in the CDR3. CDR3 in amino acids: CASSVQGRNTEAFF. The CDR3 DNA reads TGCGCCAGCAGCGTACAGGGGAGGAACACTGAAGCTTTCTTT.

This rearrangement joins TRBV27 to TRBJ2-2; D perhaps matches TRBD2 (5 bases). From germline, CDR1 is MNHEY and CDR2 SMNVEV (reference sequence). V shed 5 bases and J shed 1 base, with 11 bases lying between them. The CDR3 covers 15 residues. This chain's CDR3 is CASSALAMNTGELFF. The CDR3 coding sequence is TGTGCCAGCAGTGCCCTAGCTATGAACACCGGGGAGCTGTTTTTT.

The V and J genes are TRBV6-1 and TRBJ1-1, with D unresolved. The length of the CDR3 is 15 residues. The germline V and J ends were trimmed by 2 bases and 0 bases, with 10 bases remaining between them. Germline V gene lookup returns CDR1 MNHNS and CDR2 SASEGT. The CDR3 region is CASSEIGVLNTEAFF. The CDR3 nucleotides are TGTGCCAGCAGTGAAATTGGGGTTTTGAACACTGAAGCTTTCTTT.

This chain links TRBV14 with TRBJ1-2; 9 nucleotides match TRBD1. V dropped 1 base and J dropped 6; count of bases not matched to a gene: 3. The CDR3 is 14 residues long. Germline V lookup: CDR1 SGHDN, CDR2 FVKESK. Written as DNA, the CDR3 is TGTGCCAGCAGCCAAGGGGGGACAGGGAATGGCTACACCTTC. Translated: CASSQGGTGNGYTF.

This rearrangement joins TRBV7-9 to TRBJ2-3; 10 bases align to TRBD2. The CDR3 totals 16 residues. Germline-derived CDR1 and CDR2 are SEHNR and FQNEAQ (reference sequence). Trimming at V came to 5 bases and at J to 1 base, leaving 6 bases not matched to a gene. The CDR3 protein is CASSPLLAGGTDTQYF. The CDR3 region has the DNA TGTGCCAGCAGCCCCCTCCTAGCGGGGGGCACAGATACGCAGTATTTT. Supplemented by reference TRBV7-9 and TRBJ2-3, the full variable domain reads DTGVSQNPRHKITKRGQNVTFRCDPISEHNRLYWYRQTLGQGPEFLTYFQNEAQLEKSRLLSDRFSAERPKGSFSTLEIQRTEQGDSAMYLCASSPLLAGGTDTQYFGPGTRLTVL.

This clone was observed once. This chain uses TRBV4-2 with TRBJ2-5; 10 bases line up with TRBD2. This CDR3 is built from 16 residues. Germline CDR1 LGHNA, CDR2 YNFKEQ. The V and J ends lost 0 bases and 5 bases, in that order; junction bases with no gene match: 6. The chain's CDR3 is CASSQEIAGGGETQYF. The CDR3 DNA reads as TGTGCCAGCAGCCAAGAAATAGCGGGGGGTGGGGAGACCCAGTACTTC.

The chain has TRBV19 and TRBJ2-7; D remains unclear. V dropped 8 bases and J dropped 0 bases, with 11 bases sitting between them. CDR1 is LNHDA and CDR2 is SQIVND in the germline V gene (reference sequence). This CDR3 is 13 amino acids long. CDR3 loop: CASAPGASYEQYF. The CDR3 nucleotides read TGTGCCAGTGCTCCGGGTGCCTCCTACGAGCAGTACTTC.

The chain is built from TRBV9 and TRBJ1-6, with D possibly being TRBD1 (6 bases). The CDR3 covers 16 residues. Looked up from germline, CDR1 is SGDLS and CDR2 is YYNGEE. Trimming stripped 0 bases from V and 5 bases from J, with 12 bases between. CDR3 sequence (DNA): TGTGCCAGCAGCGTAGCTAAAGGGGGGAATAATTCACCCCTCCACTTT. The encoded protein is CASSVAKGGNNSPLHF.

This chain connects TRBV9 to TRBJ2-7, with D perhaps matching TRBD2 (6 bases). In germline, CDR1 is SGDLS, CDR2 YYNGEE. V was pared by 0 bases and J by 2 bases, with 12 bases between. This CDR3 contains 15 residues. CDR3: CASSVAPGVTYEQYF. In nucleotides, the CDR3 is TGTGCCAGCAGCGTAGCTCCGGGGGTAACCTACGAGCAGTACTTC.

This chain connects TRBV9 to TRBJ1-2; D gene unclear. Trimming left V 3 bases short and J 5 bases short, with 23 bases between. Germline assignment: CDR1 SGDLS and CDR2 YYNGEE. The CDR3 covers 17 residues. The CDR3 reads CASSASATPSPDYGYTF. In nucleotides, the CDR3 is TGTGCCAGCAGCGCCTCCGCGACCCCAAGCCCTGATTATGGCTACACCTTC. Combining the CDR3 with reference TRBV9 and TRBJ1-2 gives the whole variable domain DSGVTQTPKHLITATGQRVTLRCSPRSGDLSVYWYQQSLDQGLQFLIQYYNGEERAKGNILERFSAQQFPDLHSELNLSSLELGDSALYFCASSASATPSPDYGYTFGSGTRLTVV.

This chain connects TRBV25-1 to TRBJ1-2; unclear D gene. V dropped 1 base and J dropped 8 bases, with 14 bases sitting between them. CDR1 and CDR2 from the germline V gene are MGHDK and SYGVNS. The length of the CDR3 is 14 residues. CDR3 residues: CASSESPLVRGYTF. CDR3 bases: TGTGCCAGCAGTGAATCCCCACTAGTTAGAGGCTACACCTTC.

This chain links TRBV7-9 with TRBJ1-3, with TRBD1 matching over 8 bases. The CDR3 is 18 amino acids. Germline V gene lookup returns CDR1 SEHNR and CDR2 FQNEAQ (reference sequence). V shed 10 bases, J shed 0 bases, and the junction held 17 bases outside the gene matches. CDR3 coding DNA: TGTGCCATCGAATCTTACCGGGACAGGAGCAACTCTGGAAACACCATATATTTT. Translated: CAIESYRDRSNSGNTIYF.

The genes are TRBV11-2 and TRBJ2-4; a weak D match, TRBD1 (5 bases). The CDR3 loop spans 15 amino acids. Germline V gives CDR1 SGHAT, CDR2 FQNNGV. V lost 0 bases and J lost 6, with 12 bases in between. The CDR3 reads CASSLESGWGNIQYF. CDR3 sequence (DNA): TGTGCCAGCAGCTTAGAGTCAGGGTGGGGAAACATTCAGTACTTC.

The rearrangement uses TRBV29-1 and TRBJ1-2, with D possibly being TRBD1 (5 bases). CDR3 length: 12 residues. Per germline, CDR1 SQVTM and CDR2 ANQGSEA. V was cut by 3 bases and J by 4 bases, with 9 bases left in between. CDR3 DNA sequence: TGCAGCGTTGACACCGGGACCTATGGCTACACCTTC. It codes for CSVDTGTYGYTF. Full variable domain (missing parts from reference TRBV29-1 and TRBJ1-2): SAVISQKPSRDICQRGTSLTIQCQVDSQVTMMFWYRQQPGQSLTLIATANQGSEATYESGFVIDKFPISRPNLTFSTLTVSNMSPEDSSIYLCSVDTGTYGYTFGSGTRLTVV.

The chain recombines TRBV12-5 with TRBJ2-7, with D possibly being TRBD1 (6 bases). CDR3 length: 15 amino acids. V lost 2 bases, J lost 7 bases, and 18 bases lay in between. The germline CDR1 and CDR2 sequences are LGHNT and FRNRAP. CDR3 DNA sequence: TGTGCTAGTGGTTTGTGGACAGCCCATACACGGGAGCAGTACTTC. Its protein is CASGLWTAHTREQYF. The whole variable domain, filled in from reference TRBV12-5 and TRBJ2-7, reads DARVTQTPRHKVTEMGQEVTMRCQPILGHNTVFWYRQTMMQGLELLAYFRNRAPLDDSGMPKDRFSAEMPDATLATLKIQPSEPRDSAVYFCASGLWTAHTREQYFGPGTRLTVT.

V is TRBV11-2 and J is TRBJ2-2, with 9 bases matching TRBD1. Germline-derived CDR1 and CDR2 are SGHAT and FQNNGV. The CDR3 has 16 residues. J was trimmed by 7 bases and V by 1 base; bases with no gene match: 7. Here the CDR3 DNA reads TGTGCCAGCAGCTTAGCACTACAGGGGGCTAACGGGGAGCTGTTTTTT. The encoded protein is CASSLALQGANGELFF.

The chain has TRBV9 and TRBJ1-2, with TRBD1 identical over 8 bases. In germline, CDR1 is SGDLS, CDR2 YYNGEE. Trimming removed 3 bases from V and 1 base from J; junction bases left unmatched: 5. This CDR3 comprises 15 residues. The CDR3 loop reads CASSGYRGVNYGYTF. In DNA, the CDR3 is TGTGCCAGCAGCGGCTACAGGGGGGTTAACTATGGCTACACCTTC.

The chain links TRBV4-2 to TRBJ1-6; D is possibly TRBD1 (5 bases). Germline-derived CDR1 and CDR2 are LGHNA and YNFKEQ. Trimming took off 2 bases at V and 0 bases at J, with 8 bases between the two ends. There are 16 residues in the CDR3. Here the CDR3 DNA reads TGTGCCAGCAGCCAACTGGGGGACTCCTATAATTCACCCCTCCACTTT. The encoded protein is CASSQLGDSYNSPLHF.

A few counts support this clone. The chain couples TRBV29-1 to TRBJ1-1; no definite D call. The CDR3 has 11 amino acids. CDR1 and CDR2 from the germline V gene are SQVTM and ANQGSEA. Deletions cut 1 base from V and 6 bases from J, with 6 bases between. The CDR3 DNA reads as TGCAGCGTTGAAGGGCAACCTGAAGCTTTCTTT. Amino acids: CSVEGQPEAFF.

This clone was recorded once. V is TRBV7-9 and J is TRBJ2-3; D assignment may be TRBD1 or TRBD2 (7 bases each). CDR3 length: 18 residues. CDR1 and CDR2 from the germline V gene are SEHNR and FQNEAQ (reference sequence). Trimming pared 0 bases from V and 1 base from J, leaving 17 bases between. The CDR3 sequence is CASSLAAGGAWGTDTQYF. The CDR3 nucleotides are TGTGCCAGCAGCTTAGCGGCAGGGGGGGCCTGGGGCACAGATACGCAGTATTTT. The complete variable domain, with remaining parts taken from reference TRBV7-9 and TRBJ2-3, reads DTGVSQNPRHKITKRGQNVTFRCDPISEHNRLYWYRQTLGQGPEFLTYFQNEAQLEKSRLLSDRFSAERPKGSFSTLEIQRTEQGDSAMYLCASSLAAGGAWGTDTQYFGPGTRLTVL.

As regards this clone: The sample contains more than one DNA sequence encoding this CDR3. This chain connects TRBV19 to TRBJ2-7; 10 bases fit TRBD1. CDR3 length: 14 amino acids. V lost 6 bases and J lost 3; bases outside the gene matches: 5. CDR1 LNHDA and CDR2 SQIVND come from the germline V gene (reference sequence). CDR3 protein: CASSPGQGLYEQYF. The DNA for the CDR3 is TGTGCCAGTAGCCCGGGACAGGGGCTCTACGAGCAGTACTTC.

This sequence joins TRBV5-1 and TRBJ1-3, with D possibly TRBD1 on 5 matching bases. The ends were cut back, 4 bases at V and 0 bases at J, with 20 bases in the middle. The CDR3 is made up of 18 amino acids. Looked up from germline, CDR1 is SGHRS and CDR2 is YFSETQ. CDR3 in amino acids: CASSPLGQSVYSGNTIYF. DNA of the CDR3: TGCGCCAGCAGCCCTCTGGGGCAGTCAGTCTACTCTGGAAACACCATATATTTT.

This sequence joins TRBV7-9 and TRBJ2-2; 8 bases map to TRBD1. Germline V gives CDR1 SEHNR, CDR2 FQNEAQ (reference sequence). V was pared by 5 bases and J by 4 bases, with 12 bases of the junction left unmatched. This CDR3 comprises 17 residues. The CDR3 coding sequence is TGTGCCAGCAGCCACTTCGCAGGGGGCGCGAGCACCGGGGAGCTGTTTTTT. This encodes CASSHFAGGASTGELFF.

This clone was seen more than once but under ten times. The rearrangement uses TRBV7-8 and TRBJ1-3; the D gene is possibly TRBD1 (6 bases). Trimming shortened V by 7 bases and J by 1 base, and 17 bases separated the two germline ends. CDR1 is SGHVS, CDR2 FQNEAQ, per germline. The CDR3 consists of 16 residues. The CDR3 here is CASTRDRFSSGNTIYF. The CDR3 region has the DNA TGTGCCAGCACCCGAGACAGGTTTTCTTCTGGAAACACCATATATTTT.

CDR3 nucleotide sequence: TGTGCCAGCAGTCGGACTAGTGGTGCGAGGGAGCTGTTTTTT. This gives the protein CASSRTSGARELFF. This chain uses TRBV6-4 with TRBJ2-2; the match to TRBD2 covers 7 bases. The CDR3 has 14 amino acids. Trimming cost V 5 bases and J 9 bases; bases outside gene matches: 9. Per the germline V gene, CDR1 is MRHNA and CDR2 is SNTAGT.